What follows are 28 T cell receptor beta chains derived from one specimen sequenced in a study of blood T cell repertoires in COVID-19 (dated by TCRdb to between 2020 and 2021). Library construction relied on the immunoSEQ multiplex PCR assay. TCRdb carries this immuneACCESS record with in-frame sequences only. Its versions omit some clonotypes, under half of them owing to an unresolved V gene in the studies checked, with the rest unexplained. Here the sample has approximately 350,000 clones; 87% occur a single time. Of the sample, about 6% is held by the ten largest clones. Sequences were obtained from peripheral blood. The source of these receptors is a woman in her forties or fifties with COVID-19, enrolled during active disease.

This chain uses TRBV18 with TRBJ1-1; maybe TRBD1 (5 bases). Germline CDR1 is KGHSH and CDR2 is LQKENI. The CDR3 has 14 residues. The V end lost 2 bases, the J end lost 4 bases, and 11 bases lay between the germline ends. CDR3 nucleotide sequence: TGTGCCAGCTCACCAGGGGGAGGTGGCACTGAAGCTTTCTTT. It is translated as CASSPGGGGTEAFF.

This chain joins TRBV7-2 and TRBJ1-1; the D gene is possibly TRBD1 (5 bases). V was cut by 6 bases and J by 5 bases, with 13 bases left in between. Germline V lookup: CDR1 SGHTA, CDR2 FQGNSA. The CDR3 spans 13 residues. The CDR3 DNA follows: TGTGCCAGCAGTTGGCAGGGTTATACTGAAGCTTTCTTT. Its protein product is CASSWQGYTEAFF. Full variable domain (outside the CDR3, taken from reference TRBV7-2 and TRBJ1-1): GAGVSQSPSNKVTEKGKDVELRCDPISGHTALYWYRQSLGQGLEFLIYFQGNSAPDKSGLPSDRFSAERTGGSVSTLTIQRTQQEDSAVYLCASSWQGYTEAFFGQGTRLTVV.

V and J are TRBV30 and TRBJ1-3, with D possibly matching TRBD1 (6 bases). CDR1 is GTSNPN and CDR2 is SVGIG in the germline V gene (reference sequence). V lost 3 bases and J lost 0, with 21 bases in between. The CDR3 loop spans 18 amino acids. The CDR3 DNA is TGTGCCTGGAGGGGGTCAGGGGTAAAAACAAGCTCTGGAAACACCATATATTTT. Amino acids: CAWRGSGVKTSSGNTIYF.

This clone occurred once. This rearrangement joins TRBV3-1 (or the pseudogene TRBV3-2) to TRBJ2-7, with 10 bases fitting TRBD2. CDR3 length: 14 residues. The ends lost 7 bases at V and 6 bases at J; junction bases unmatched: 9. The germline V gene encodes CDR1 LGHDT and CDR2 YNNKEL (reference sequence). Here the CDR3 DNA reads TGTGCCAGCACGGTAGCGGGAGGCCGGGGCGAGCAGTACTTC. It codes for CASTVAGGRGEQYF.

This chain connects TRBV12-3 or TRBV12-4 to TRBJ1-2, with a weak D call TRBD1 (5 bases). The ends were cut back, 4 bases at V and 7 bases at J, with 10 bases in the middle. CDR3 length equals 12 residues. CDR3 residues: CASSWGTSGYTF. The CDR3, as DNA: TGTGCCAGCAGTTGGGGGACTTCTGGCTACACCTTC.

The genes are TRBV11-3 and TRBJ2-1; no reliable D call. Trimming removed 3 bases from V and 4 bases from J, with 7 bases in between. This CDR3 has 13 residues. In germline, CDR1 is SGHNT, CDR2 YENEEA. The chain's CDR3 is CASSLTLYNEQFF. The CDR3 coding sequence is TGTGCCAGCAGCTTGACACTTTACAATGAGCAGTTCTTC.

The chain links TRBV18 to TRBJ1-6; D not certain. The V gene lost 6 bases and the J gene lost 8 bases, with 11 bases spanning the gap. The V gene's germline CDR1 is KGHSH and CDR2 LQKENI. This CDR3 is built from 13 residues. CDR3 DNA sequence: TGTGCCAGCTCCGCCGGGGTTGATTCACCCCTCCACTTT. It yields the protein CASSAGVDSPLHF.

The CDR3 DNA reads TGTGCCTGGAGTGTACTAGCGGGAGACGAGCAGTACTTC. Encoded protein: CAWSVLAGDEQYF. The chain carries TRBV30 and TRBJ2-7, with TRBD2 identical over 11 bases. From germline, CDR1 is GTSNPN and CDR2 SVGIG (reference sequence). The CDR3 length is 13 residues. V shed 0 bases and J 5 bases; nucleotides not matched to a gene: 0.

The chain is built from TRBV6-5 and TRBJ1-5; D uncertain. The germline V gene has CDR1 MNHEY and CDR2 SVGAGI. The CDR3 totals 14 residues. Trimming took 6 bases from V and 2 from J, leaving 11 bases between them. CDR3 sequence (DNA): TGTGCCAGCAGAGGAACGGGTGGCAATCAGCCCCAGCATTTT. Amino acids: CASRGTGGNQPQHF.

This chain links TRBV6-6 with TRBJ1-5; 7 bases agree with TRBD1. The V gene's germline CDR1 is MNHNY and CDR2 SVGAGI (reference sequence). The CDR3 extends over 16 amino acids. J lost 1 base, V lost 6 bases, and 9 bases had no gene match. The CDR3 region is CASRTTGDGSNQPQHF. The CDR3 nucleotides read TGTGCCAGCAGAACAACAGGGGATGGGAGCAATCAGCCCCAGCATTTT.

J is TRBJ1-1 and V is TRBV18; a possible D gene is TRBD1 (5 bases). The length of the CDR3 is 15 residues. Germline CDR1 reads KGHSH; CDR2 reads LQKENI. Trimming cost V 2 bases and J 1 base, with 11 bases left between them. This CDR3 reads CASSPAGVTNTEAFF. The CDR3 DNA reads TGTGCCAGCTCACCAGCGGGGGTCACGAACACTGAAGCTTTCTTT.

The V gene is TRBV6-2 or TRBV6-3, the J gene TRBJ1-2; D not resolved. The CDR3 consists of 13 residues. V lost 5 bases to trimming and J lost 0 bases, with 7 bases between them. Germline CDR1 reads MNHEY; CDR2 reads SVGEGT. CDR3 coding DNA: TGTGCCAGCAGTGCAGGTGCTAACTATGGCTACACCTTC. It yields the protein CASSAGANYGYTF.

The gene calls are TRBV11-3 and TRBJ2-7; TRBD2 matches 10 bases. Looked up from germline, CDR1 is SGHNT and CDR2 is YENEEA. CDR3 length: 15 residues. V lost 5 bases, J lost 2 bases, and 6 bases stayed unmatched. The CDR3 sequence: CASSLWTSGTYEQYF. CDR3 nucleotide sequence: TGTGCCAGCAGCCTATGGACTAGCGGTACCTACGAGCAGTACTTC.

This chain connects TRBV12-5 to TRBJ2-5, with D perhaps TRBD1 (5 bases). Germline V gives CDR1 LGHNT, CDR2 FRNRAP. V was clipped by 0 bases and J by 3 bases, with 11 bases between them. The CDR3 totals 15 residues. CDR3: CASGLVTWGEETQYF. CDR3 nucleotides: TGTGCTAGTGGTTTGGTAACGTGGGGCGAAGAGACCCAGTACTTC.

As DNA, the CDR3 is TGTGCCAGTACCAGGAATAGCAATCAGCCCCAGCATTTT. Encoded protein: CASTRNSNQPQHF. This chain links TRBV19 with TRBJ1-5, with D hard to call. V dropped 7 bases and J dropped 0 bases, with 7 bases sitting between them. In germline, CDR1 is LNHDA, CDR2 SQIVND (reference sequence). The length of the CDR3 is 13 residues.

The CDR3 nucleotides are TGCGCCAGCAGCGGTACTAGCGGCCCCTACAATGAGCAGTTCTTC. It codes for CASSGTSGPYNEQFF. The chain couples TRBV5-1 to TRBJ2-1, with TRBD2 matching 8 bases. The CDR3 totals 15 residues. V was pared by 4 bases and J by 2 bases, with 5 bases of the junction left unmatched. The germline V gene has CDR1 SGHRS and CDR2 YFSETQ.

This clone occurred a few times. This chain uses TRBV27 with TRBJ1-6, with TRBD1 matching over 9 bases. Germline trimming cut 5 bases from V and 10 bases from J; bases unmatched to any gene: 9. Germline CDR1 is MNHEY and CDR2 is SMNVEV (reference sequence). The CDR3 extends over 15 amino acids. The CDR3 spells CASSVDRGMESPLHF. The CDR3 bases are TGTGCCAGCAGTGTAGACAGGGGGATGGAGTCACCCCTCCACTTT.

The rearrangement uses TRBV5-1 and TRBJ1-1; TRBD1 might be the D (5 bases). CDR1 SGHRS and CDR2 YFSETQ come from the germline V gene. With 4 bases removed from V and 2 bases from J, the gap between germline ends came to 15 bases. The CDR3 covers 15 residues. The CDR3, as DNA: TGCGCCAGCAGCGCGTTCGGCGGACACAACACTGAAGCTTTCTTT. Its translation is CASSAFGGHNTEAFF.

This sequence joins TRBV7-6 and TRBJ1-2, with D perhaps TRBD1 (6 bases). The V end was cut by 0 bases, the J end by 8 bases, with 16 bases between. This CDR3 is 15 amino acids long. Germline V gives CDR1 SGHVS, CDR2 FNYEAQ. The CDR3 sequence is CASSLAGAAGEGYTF. The CDR3 coding sequence is TGTGCCAGCAGCTTAGCTGGGGCGGCAGGGGAGGGCTACACCTTC.

The rearrangement uses TRBV18 and TRBJ1-6; 7 bases agree with TRBD1. The ends lost 8 bases at V and 5 bases at J; junction bases unmatched: 6. This CDR3 region has 14 residues. Germline V CDR1 and CDR2: KGHSH, LQKENI. The CDR3 DNA reads as TGTGCCAGCCAGACAGGGCTCGATAATTCACCCCTCCACTTT. It encodes CASQTGLDNSPLHF.

This chain links TRBV4-3 with TRBJ2-1; D is perhaps TRBD2 (6 bases). V lost 1 base and J lost 13, with 17 bases in between. Per the germline V gene, CDR1 is LGHNA and CDR2 is YSLEER. The CDR3 totals 14 residues. The CDR3 nucleotides read TGCGCCAGCAGCCAAGGAGGGGCGGGAACGGGTCAGTTCTTC. This codes for CASSQGGAGTGQFF.

V gene TRBV30 combines with J gene TRBJ2-1, with 9 bases aligning to TRBD1. Per germline, CDR1 GTSNPN and CDR2 SVGIG (reference sequence). Trimming took 2 bases from V and 2 from J; bases not matched to a gene: 4. The CDR3 has 15 residues. CDR3 region: CAWSSGQGTYNEQFF. CDR3 sequence (DNA): TGTGCCTGGAGTTCCGGACAGGGGACCTACAATGAGCAGTTCTTC.

This chain joins TRBV4-3 and TRBJ1-1; TRBD1 matches at 7 bases. Germline lookup yields CDR1 LGHNA and CDR2 YSLEER. The V segment lost 0 bases and the J segment 5 bases; nucleotides outside the gene matches: 15. CDR3 length: 18 residues. The CDR3 DNA reads as TGCGCCAGCAGCCAAGAATTGTTACGGAGACAGGGATGGACTGAAGCTTTCTTT. Its translation is CASSQELLRRQGWTEAFF.

The chain is built from TRBV9 and TRBJ1-5, with 10 bases that match TRBD1. Germline CDR1 and CDR2: SGDLS and YYNGEE. V trimming: 3 bases; J trimming: 5 bases; junction bases outside the gene matches: 5. CDR3 length: 15 amino acids. The chain's CDR3 is CASSAHDRGHQPQHF. The CDR3 DNA reads TGTGCCAGCAGCGCCCATGACAGGGGGCATCAGCCCCAGCATTTT.

J is TRBJ2-7 and V is TRBV19, with 8 bases matching TRBD1. Germline loops: CDR1 LNHDA, CDR2 SQIVND (reference sequence). The CDR3 runs 15 residues. After removal of 4 bases from V and 7 bases from J, the junction contained 12 bases not matched to a gene. The CDR3 nucleotides are TGTGCCAGTAGTACCCACGGGACAGGCACGCGTGAGCAGTACTTC. Encoded protein: CASSTHGTGTREQYF.

The V call is TRBV18, the J call TRBJ2-3, with 8 bases aligning to TRBD2. V shed 4 bases, J shed 0 bases, and the junction held 12 bases outside the gene matches. Germline CDR1 KGHSH, CDR2 LQKENI. The CDR3 sequence is 18 residues long. The CDR3 loop reads CASSRTLIAGLSTDTQYF. The CDR3 bases are TGTGCCAGCTCACGGACACTAATAGCGGGACTTAGCACAGATACGCAGTATTTT.

The genes are TRBV5-1 and TRBJ2-2; D remains ambiguous. The CDR3 length is 15 residues. Looked up from germline, CDR1 is SGHRS and CDR2 is YFSETQ. Trimming took off 0 bases at V and 0 bases at J, with 6 bases between the two ends. The CDR3 reads CASSLGRANTGELFF. The CDR3 DNA sequence: TGCGCCAGCAGCTTGGGACGGGCGAACACCGGGGAGCTGTTTTTT.

This chain uses TRBV19 with TRBJ1-2; TRBD1 matches 10 bases. The CDR3 totals 16 residues. The germline V gene has CDR1 LNHDA and CDR2 SQIVND (reference sequence). The V and J ends lost 7 bases and 5 bases, in that order; junction bases with no gene match: 13. The CDR3 sequence is CASTGIGTGESYGYTF. The CDR3 DNA is TGTGCCAGTACGGGTATCGGGACAGGGGAAAGTTATGGCTACACCTTC. The full variable domain, with the rest looked up from reference TRBV19 and TRBJ1-2, is DGGITQSPKYLFRKEGQNVTLSCEQNLNHDAMYWYRQDPGQGLRLIYYSQIVNDFQKGDIAEGYSVSREKKESFPLTVTSAQKNPTAFYLCASTGIGTGESYGYTFGSGTRLTVV.